The sample holds a few counts of the clone carrying this T cell receptor beta chain. Its antigen is undetermined. The data were taken from a study of CD8 T cells in ankylosing spondylitis. General observations from the study: There was a TCR beta motif, made of several highly homologous variants, that appeared characteristic of ankylosing spondylitis blood. Clones tied to disease were said to be significantly enriched in matched ankylosing spondylitis synovial fluid.

J was trimmed by 2 bases and V by 5 bases; bases with no gene match: 4. CDR1 and CDR2 (germline): SQVTM, ANQGSEA. The CDR3 contains 13 residues. Preparation of TCR beta libraries was done by quantitative 5'-RACE with molecular barcodes. MiXCR, run by TCRdb on the 5' RACE reads, gives a single entry per CDR3 protein. The sample lists 330,000 or so distinct CDR3 sequences, 7.5% to 9% seen once, with roughly 15% in the top ten. The chain couples TRBV29-1 to TRBJ2-3; 7 bases agree with TRBD1. The receptor comes from a male donor with ankylosing spondylitis. The material sequenced was blood, either unsorted or a sorted T cell fraction (not recorded which). CDR3: CSVKGQPTDTQYF. The CDR3 nucleotides are TGCAGCGTTAAGGGACAGCCCACAGATACGCAGTATTTT.